A single sample is the source of the 26 T cell receptor beta chains below, sequenced in a study of blood T cell repertoires in COVID-19. Profiling relied on immunoSEQ multiplex PCR, and the TCRdb table lists in-frame clones only, not all of them. The repertoire holds 130,000 or so clones, with around four fifths as singletons. Input material: peripheral blood. All receptors come from a human donor in a cohort sampled during active COVID-19.

This chain connects TRBV30 to TRBJ1-1; a weak D match, TRBD1 (5 bases). V gave up 4 bases and J gave up 4 bases, with 13 bases separating them. The CDR3 loop spans 13 amino acids. The germline gives CDR1 GTSNPN, CDR2 SVGIG (reference sequence). The CDR3 nucleotides are TGTGCCTGGACCAAGGGGTTCGGCACTGAAGCTTTCTTT. It encodes CAWTKGFGTEAFF.

This clone was seen a handful of times. The chain couples TRBV3-1 (or the pseudogene TRBV3-2) to TRBJ2-3, with TRBD2 matching over 12 bases. The CDR3 extends over 15 amino acids. V gave up 0 bases and J gave up 6 bases; unmatched junction bases: 1. Germline-derived CDR1 and CDR2 are LGHDT and YNNKEL (reference sequence). CDR3 region: CASSQDLAGGDTQYF. CDR3 DNA sequence: TGTGCCAGCAGCCAAGATCTAGCGGGGGGGGATACGCAGTATTTT.

The CDR3 coding sequence is TGTGCCAGCAGCGCCCGGGACAGTAATAATTCACCCCTCCACTTT. Amino acid sequence: CASSARDSNNSPLHF. The J gene is TRBJ1-6, the V gene TRBV7-8, with TRBD1 identical over 7 bases. After removal of 5 bases from V and 5 bases from J, the junction contained 6 bases not matched to a gene. The CDR3 sequence is 15 residues long. Germline CDR1 SGHVS, CDR2 FQNEAQ. The full variable domain, in which reference TRBV7-8 and TRBJ1-6 provide the parts outside the CDR3, is GAGVSQSPRYKVAKRGQDVALRCDPISGHVSLFWYQQALGQGPEFLTYFQNEAQLDKSGLPSDRFFAERPEGSVSTLKIQRTQQEDSAVYLCASSARDSNNSPLHFGNGTRLTVT.

This chain uses TRBV15 with TRBJ2-6, with D hard to call. Germline V gene lookup returns CDR1 LNHNV and CDR2 YYDKDF (reference sequence). V was clipped by 4 bases and J by 0 bases, with 7 bases between them. This CDR3 has 15 amino acids. The CDR3 protein is CATSTRSSGANVLTF. CDR3 nucleotide sequence: TGTGCCACCAGCACACGTAGCTCTGGGGCCAACGTCCTGACTTTC.

The DNA for the CDR3 is TGTGCCAGCAGTTTAGCCCTGTACTACAATGAGCAGTTCTTC. As protein: CASSLALYYNEQFF. This chain connects TRBV6-6 to TRBJ2-1; no firm D call. CDR1 and CDR2 from the germline V gene are MNHNY and SVGAGI (reference sequence). Trimming took off 4 bases at V and 3 bases at J, with 10 bases between the two ends. The CDR3 consists of 14 residues.

This clone was counted once. The chain combines TRBV18 with TRBJ2-2, with a tentative D call TRBD2 (6 bases). Germline CDR1 and CDR2: KGHSH and LQKENI. This CDR3 contains 16 residues. V dropped 3 bases and J dropped 4 bases, with 15 bases sitting between them. The CDR3, as DNA: TGTGCCAGCTCACCGAGGGCGGGGTCCAGCACCGGGGAGCTGTTTTTT. It yields the protein CASSPRAGSSTGELFF. The complete variable domain, with remaining parts taken from reference TRBV18 and TRBJ2-2, reads NAGVMQNPRHLVRRRGQEARLRCSPMKGHSHVYWYRQLPEEGLKFMVYLQKENIIDESGMPKERFSAEFPKEGPSILRIQQVVRGDSAAYFCASSPRAGSSTGELFFGEGSRLTVL.

This clone was found once. The same CDR3 can be traced to other DNA sequences in this sample. The rearrangement joins TRBV30 to TRBJ2-3; D might be TRBD1 (5 bases). Deletions cut 3 bases from V and 3 bases from J, with 7 bases between. The CDR3 has 12 amino acids. Germline lookup yields CDR1 GTSNPN and CDR2 SVGIG (reference sequence). The CDR3: CAWSPGTDTQYF. The CDR3 DNA reads as TGTGCCTGGAGCCCAGGGACAGATACGCAGTATTTT. Filled out from reference TRBV30 and TRBJ2-3, the complete variable domain reads SQTIHQWPATLVQPVGSPLSLECTVEGTSNPNLYWYRQAAGRGLQLLFYSVGIGQISSEVPQNLSASRPQDRQFILSSKKLLLSDSGFYLCAWSPGTDTQYFGPGTRLTVL.

This clone was picked up a small number of times. The rearrangement links TRBV6-2 or TRBV6-3 to TRBJ1-2, with 10 positions matching TRBD1. Germline CDR1 MNHEY, CDR2 SVGEGT. CDR3 length: 15 residues. V gave up 0 bases and J gave up 8 bases; unmatched junction bases: 6. Here the CDR3 DNA reads TGTGCCAGCAGTTACTCGACAGGGGGCTTAAAAGGCTACACCTTC. It encodes CASSYSTGGLKGYTF.

The rearrangement links TRBV5-5 to TRBJ2-7; the D gene is possibly TRBD1 (5 bases). This CDR3 comprises 13 residues. Trimming cost V 1 base and J 5 bases, with 10 bases left between them. Germline assignment: CDR1 SGHKS and CDR2 YYEKEE (reference sequence). The CDR3 sequence is CASSLLQGHEQYF. DNA for the CDR3: TGTGCCAGCAGCTTGTTGCAGGGCCACGAGCAGTACTTC.

The chain is built from TRBV27 and TRBJ2-7, with TRBD2 matching 11 bases. Germline values: CDR1 MNHEY, CDR2 SMNVEV (reference sequence). The CDR3 covers 15 residues. Trimming removed 5 bases from V and 0 bases from J; junction bases left unmatched: 3. CDR3: CASSLLAGASYEQYF. In DNA, the CDR3 is TGTGCCAGCAGTCTACTAGCGGGGGCCTCCTACGAGCAGTACTTC.

This chain links TRBV29-1 with TRBJ2-6, with D hard to call. The germline gives CDR1 SQVTM, CDR2 ANQGSEA. V was shortened by 7 bases and J by 0 bases, with 4 bases between the two germline ends. The CDR3 consists of 12 residues. The CDR3 reads CSALSGANVLTF. As DNA, the CDR3 is TGCAGCGCACTCTCTGGGGCCAACGTCCTGACTTTC. Looking up the rest from reference TRBV29-1 and TRBJ2-6 gives the full variable domain: SAVISQKPSRDICQRGTSLTIQCQVDSQVTMMFWYRQQPGQSLTLIATANQGSEATYESGFVIDKFPISRPNLTFSTLTVSNMSPEDSSIYLCSALSGANVLTFGAGSRLTVL.

This sequence joins TRBV7-3 and TRBJ1-2; TRBD1 agrees at 10 bases. After removal of 3 bases from V and 4 bases from J, the junction contained 11 bases not matched to a gene. This CDR3 spans 17 amino acids. Germline V gives CDR1 SGHTA, CDR2 FQGTGA. CDR3 sequence reads: CASSFRDRGRYSYGYTF. The DNA of the CDR3 is TGTGCCAGCAGCTTTCGGGACAGGGGAAGATATAGCTATGGCTACACCTTC.

This sequence joins TRBV4-1 and TRBJ2-3; possible D gene TRBD2, 5 bases. Germline loops: CDR1 MGHRA, CDR2 YSYEKL. The CDR3 extends over 14 amino acids. Between the trimmed V and J ends, which lost 4 bases and 4 bases, there was a span of 12 bases. The CDR3 loop reads CASSRGIGPDTQYF. In DNA, the CDR3 is TGCGCCAGCAGCCGAGGGATCGGCCCAGATACGCAGTATTTT.

The sample holds many counts of this clone. The gene calls are TRBV11-2 and TRBJ2-1, with D perhaps TRBD2 (5 bases). Trimming cost V 5 bases and J 1 base, with 15 bases left between them. The CDR3 extends over 16 amino acids. CDR1 SGHAT and CDR2 FQNNGV come from the germline V gene. DNA for the CDR3: TGTGCCAGCAGCCCCGTGATCGAGCGGTCCTACAATGAGCAGTTCTTC. Its protein product is CASSPVIERSYNEQFF.

The chain uses TRBV6-6 and TRBJ2-4; TRBD1 matches 7 bases. J gave up 8 bases and V 2 bases, and 6 bases lay outside the gene matches. Germline V gives CDR1 MNHNY, CDR2 SVGAGI (reference sequence). This CDR3 has 14 amino acids. The CDR3 reads CASSYKGADDIQYF. Here the CDR3 DNA reads TGTGCCAGCAGTTACAAGGGGGCGGACGACATTCAGTACTTC.

V and J are TRBV7-6 and TRBJ1-2; tentatively, D is TRBD1 (5 bases). This CDR3 has 14 amino acids. V was trimmed by 1 base and J by 2 bases, leaving 8 bases between them. Germline CDR1 is SGHVS and CDR2 is FNYEAQ. CDR3 coding DNA: TGTGCCAGCAGCTTAGGCAGGGCGAACTATGGCTACACCTTC. Translation: CASSLGRANYGYTF. Looking up the rest from reference TRBV7-6 and TRBJ1-2 gives the full variable domain: GAGVSQSPRYKVTKRGQDVALRCDPISGHVSLYWYRQALGQGPEFLTYFNYEAQQDKSGLPNDRFSAERPEGSISTLTIQRTEQRDSAMYRCASSLGRANYGYTFGSGTRLTVV.

The chain has TRBV7-9 and TRBJ2-5, with 7 bases aligning to TRBD1. J was trimmed by 4 bases and V by 4 bases; bases with no gene match: 12. The CDR3 runs 16 residues. CDR1 and CDR2 (germline): SEHNR, FQNEAQ (reference sequence). The DNA of the CDR3 is TGTGCCAGCAGCTCACGGAACAGGGGCGTAGGAGAGACCCAGTACTTC. Translation gives CASSSRNRGVGETQYF.

This rearrangement joins TRBV6-2 or TRBV6-3 to TRBJ2-5; 7 positions agree with TRBD2. Germline V gene sequence: CDR1 MNHEY, CDR2 SVGEGT. V shed 6 bases and J 4 bases; nucleotides not matched to a gene: 5. This CDR3 is 13 amino acids long. The CDR3: CASSDSGGETQYF. CDR3 coding DNA: TGTGCCAGCAGCGACTCGGGGGGAGAGACCCAGTACTTC.

There are many counts of this clone. The gene calls are TRBV19 and TRBJ2-5, with 7 bases matching TRBD1. Germline V gene lookup returns CDR1 LNHDA and CDR2 SQIVND (reference sequence). V shed 5 bases and J 12 bases; nucleotides not matched to a gene: 15. The CDR3 is 14 residues long. The CDR3 sequence: CASSSRVRDSVKYF. The CDR3 DNA reads TGTGCCAGTAGTTCCAGGGTCCGGGACAGCGTTAAGTACTTC.

V gene TRBV7-9 combines with J gene TRBJ2-3; D remains ambiguous. The V end lost 1 base, the J end lost 0 bases, and 5 bases lay between the germline ends. The CDR3 spans 14 residues. Germline loops: CDR1 SEHNR, CDR2 FQNEAQ (reference sequence). CDR3 loop: CASSLEASTDTQYF. The DNA of the CDR3 is TGTGCCAGCAGCTTAGAAGCTAGCACAGATACGCAGTATTTT.

The CDR3 coding sequence is TGTGCCAGCAGCTTCCTACAGGGGTTGAACACTGAAGCTTTCTTT. This translates into CASSFLQGLNTEAFF. The chain employs TRBV7-9 and TRBJ1-1; TRBD1 matches 7 bases. The CDR3 sequence is 15 residues long. V was clipped by 3 bases and J by 0 bases; unmatched bases: 4. Per the germline V gene, CDR1 is SEHNR and CDR2 is FQNEAQ (reference sequence). The full variable domain, with the rest looked up from reference TRBV7-9 and TRBJ1-1, is DTGVSQNPRHKITKRGQNVTFRCDPISEHNRLYWYRQTLGQGPEFLTYFQNEAQLEKSRLLSDRFSAERPKGSFSTLEIQRTEQGDSAMYLCASSFLQGLNTEAFFGQGTRLTVV.

The chain joins TRBV9 to TRBJ1-1, with 8 bases lining up with TRBD1. The V and J ends lost 5 bases and 0 bases, in that order; junction bases with no gene match: 18. The CDR3 loop spans 19 amino acids. The germline gives CDR1 SGDLS, CDR2 YYNGEE. CDR3 loop: CASSGRQGGTRGLNTEAFF. DNA of the CDR3: TGTGCCAGCAGTGGGAGACAGGGAGGGACCAGGGGGCTGAACACTGAAGCTTTCTTT.

The gene calls are TRBV7-9 and TRBJ2-3, with D perhaps TRBD1 (5 bases). Germline V gene data show CDR1 as SEHNR and CDR2 as FQNEAQ (reference sequence). Trimming cost V 1 base and J 2 bases, with 16 bases left between them. The CDR3 covers 17 residues. The CDR3 spells CASSLGRAGMATDTQYF. CDR3 bases: TGTGCCAGCAGCTTAGGTAGGGCAGGGATGGCCACAGATACGCAGTATTTT.

The J gene is TRBJ1-1, the V gene TRBV19; D possibly corresponds to TRBD1 (5 bases). The V end was cut by 7 bases, the J end by 10 bases, with 28 bases between. Germline values: CDR1 LNHDA, CDR2 SQIVND (reference sequence). CDR3 length equals 16 residues. The CDR3 region is CASISQTTGGYSSAFF. The CDR3, as DNA: TGTGCCAGTATAAGTCAGACGACTGGGGGGTATTCTTCAGCTTTCTTT.

The chain combines TRBV28 with TRBJ1-2, with TRBD1 matching over 9 bases. J gave up 7 bases and V 6 bases, and 12 bases lay outside the gene matches. In germline, CDR1 is MDHEN, CDR2 SYDVKM. This CDR3 has 15 residues. Here the CDR3 DNA reads TGTGCCAGCAGCCGTTCGACAGGGGGGTGGCTTGGCTACACCTTC. The encoded protein is CASSRSTGGWLGYTF.

The V gene is TRBV24-1, the J gene TRBJ2-1; maybe TRBD2 (6 bases). CDR3 size: 20 residues. In germline, CDR1 is KGHDR, CDR2 SFDVKD. Trimming shortened V by 2 bases and J by 0 bases, and 22 bases separated the two germline ends. For the CDR3, the DNA is TGTGCCACCAGTGATTCCGGGGAGCCTGCCGCGGGGAGCTCCTACAATGAGCAGTTCTTC. Translating gives CATSDSGEPAAGSSYNEQFF.